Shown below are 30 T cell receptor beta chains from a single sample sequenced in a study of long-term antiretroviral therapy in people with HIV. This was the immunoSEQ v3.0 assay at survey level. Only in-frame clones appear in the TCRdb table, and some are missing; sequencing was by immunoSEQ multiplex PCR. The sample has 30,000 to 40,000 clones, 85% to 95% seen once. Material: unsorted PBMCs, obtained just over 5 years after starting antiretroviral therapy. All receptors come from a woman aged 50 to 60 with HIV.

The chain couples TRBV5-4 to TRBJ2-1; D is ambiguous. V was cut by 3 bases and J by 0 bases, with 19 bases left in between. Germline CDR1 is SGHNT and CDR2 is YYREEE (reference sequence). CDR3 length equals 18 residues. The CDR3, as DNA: TGTGCCAGCAGCTCCCATGGGGTAGCCACGATCTCCTACAATGAGCAGTTCTTC. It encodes CASSSHGVATISYNEQFF.

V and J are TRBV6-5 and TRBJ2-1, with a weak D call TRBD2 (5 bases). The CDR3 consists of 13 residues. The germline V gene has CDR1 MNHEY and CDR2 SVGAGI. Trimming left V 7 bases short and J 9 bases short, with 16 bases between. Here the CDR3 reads CASTADSRAEQFF. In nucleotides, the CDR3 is TGTGCCAGCACCGCGGACTCAAGGGCTGAGCAGTTCTTC.

The CDR3: CSVGVGGNTEAFF. The CDR3 region has the DNA TGCAGCGTTGGGGTAGGGGGGAACACTGAAGCTTTCTTT. This rearrangement joins TRBV29-1 to TRBJ1-1, with a possible D match to TRBD1 (6 bases). Germline V lookup: CDR1 SQVTM, CDR2 ANQGSEA. V dropped 4 bases and J dropped 1 base, with 10 bases sitting between them. The CDR3 is 13 amino acids.

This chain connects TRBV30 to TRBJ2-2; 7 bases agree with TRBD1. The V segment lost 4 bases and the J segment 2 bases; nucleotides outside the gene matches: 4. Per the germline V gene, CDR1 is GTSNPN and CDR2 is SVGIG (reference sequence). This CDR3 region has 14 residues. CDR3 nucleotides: TGTGCCTGGACCGACAGGGCCAACACCGGGGAGCTGTTTTTT. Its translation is CAWTDRANTGELFF.

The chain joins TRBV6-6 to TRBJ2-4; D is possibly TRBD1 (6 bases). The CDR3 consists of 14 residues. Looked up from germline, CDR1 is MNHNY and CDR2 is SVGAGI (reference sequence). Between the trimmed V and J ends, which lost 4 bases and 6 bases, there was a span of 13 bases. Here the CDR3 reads CASSFRDKGNIQYF. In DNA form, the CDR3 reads TGTGCCAGCAGTTTTAGGGACAAGGGAAACATTCAGTACTTC.

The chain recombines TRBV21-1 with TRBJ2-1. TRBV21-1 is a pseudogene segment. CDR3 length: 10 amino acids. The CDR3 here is CASSGNEQFF. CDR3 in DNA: TGTGCCAGCAGCGGGAATGAGCAGTTCTTC.

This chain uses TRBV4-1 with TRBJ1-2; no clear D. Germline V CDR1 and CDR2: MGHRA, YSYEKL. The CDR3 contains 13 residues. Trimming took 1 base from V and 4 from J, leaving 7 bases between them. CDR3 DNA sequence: TGCGCCAGCAGCCAAGTTATCACCTATGGCTACACCTTC. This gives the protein CASSQVITYGYTF.

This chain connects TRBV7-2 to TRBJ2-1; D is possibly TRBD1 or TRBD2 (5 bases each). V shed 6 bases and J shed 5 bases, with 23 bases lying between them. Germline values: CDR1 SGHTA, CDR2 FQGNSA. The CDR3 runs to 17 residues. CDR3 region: CASSNPGAARKDNEQFF. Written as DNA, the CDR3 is TGTGCCAGCAGTAATCCCGGGGCCGCAAGAAAGGACAATGAGCAGTTCTTC.

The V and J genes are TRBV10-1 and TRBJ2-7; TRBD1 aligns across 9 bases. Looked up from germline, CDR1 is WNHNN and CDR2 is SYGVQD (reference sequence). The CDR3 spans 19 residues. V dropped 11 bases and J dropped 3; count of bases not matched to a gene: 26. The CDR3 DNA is TGCGCCGGTTGTCTTACCGGACAGGGGCCTCTTGAAAAAAACTACGAGCAGTACTTC. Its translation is CAGCLTGQGPLEKNYEQYF.

CDR3 nucleotides: TGTGCCAGCAGCTGGGGCAGCGGGGGTAAAACCTACGAGCAGTACTTC. This codes for CASSWGSGGKTYEQYF. V gene TRBV5-5 combines with J gene TRBJ2-7; 8 nucleotides align to TRBD2. The germline gives CDR1 SGHKS, CDR2 YYEKEE (reference sequence). The J segment lost 2 bases and the V segment lost 3 bases, leaving 10 bases of the junction unmatched. This CDR3 has 16 amino acids.

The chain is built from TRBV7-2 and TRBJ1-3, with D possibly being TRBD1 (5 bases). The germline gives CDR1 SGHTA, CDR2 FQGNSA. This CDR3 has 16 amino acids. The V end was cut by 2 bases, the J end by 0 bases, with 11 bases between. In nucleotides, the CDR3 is TGTGCCAGCAGCTTAAGGGACTTATACTCTGGAAACACCATATATTTT. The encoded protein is CASSLRDLYSGNTIYF. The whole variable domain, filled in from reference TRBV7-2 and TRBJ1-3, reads GAGVSQSPSNKVTEKGKDVELRCDPISGHTALYWYRQSLGQGLEFLIYFQGNSAPDKSGLPSDRFSAERTGGSVSTLTIQRTQQEDSAVYLCASSLRDLYSGNTIYFGEGSWLTVV.

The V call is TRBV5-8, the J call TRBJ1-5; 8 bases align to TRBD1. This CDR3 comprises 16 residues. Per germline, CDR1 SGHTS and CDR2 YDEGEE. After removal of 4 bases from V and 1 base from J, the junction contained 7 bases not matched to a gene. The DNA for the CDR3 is TGTGCCAGCAGCGCGAACAGGGGGGTGAGCAATCAGCCCCAGCATTTT. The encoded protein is CASSANRGVSNQPQHF.

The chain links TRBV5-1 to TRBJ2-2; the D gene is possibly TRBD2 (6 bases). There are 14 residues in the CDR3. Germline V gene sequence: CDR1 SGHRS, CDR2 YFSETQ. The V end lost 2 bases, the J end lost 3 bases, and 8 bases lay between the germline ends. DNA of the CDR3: TGCGCCAGCAGCTTTGGGACTGACACCGGGGAGCTGTTTTTT. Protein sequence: CASSFGTDTGELFF.

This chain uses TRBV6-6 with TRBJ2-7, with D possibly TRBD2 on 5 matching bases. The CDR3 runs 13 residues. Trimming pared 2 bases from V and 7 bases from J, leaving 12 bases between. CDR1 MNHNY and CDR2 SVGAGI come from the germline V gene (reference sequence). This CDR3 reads CASSYVIRGEQYF. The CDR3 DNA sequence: TGTGCCAGCAGTTACGTTATCCGCGGGGAGCAGTACTTC.

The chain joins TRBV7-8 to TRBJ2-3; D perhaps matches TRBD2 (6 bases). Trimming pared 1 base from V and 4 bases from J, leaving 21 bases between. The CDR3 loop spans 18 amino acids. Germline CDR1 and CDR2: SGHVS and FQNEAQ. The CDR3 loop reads CASSLESRGSRIADTQYF. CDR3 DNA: TGTGCCAGCAGCTTAGAGTCTCGGGGGTCGAGGATTGCAGATACGCAGTATTTT.

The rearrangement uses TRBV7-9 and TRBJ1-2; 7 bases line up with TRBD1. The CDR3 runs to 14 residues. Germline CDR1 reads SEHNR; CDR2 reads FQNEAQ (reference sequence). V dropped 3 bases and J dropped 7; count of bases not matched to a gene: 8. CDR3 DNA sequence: TGTGCCAGCAGCTTCCCTGACAGGGTGGGTGGCTACACCTTC. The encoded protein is CASSFPDRVGGYTF.

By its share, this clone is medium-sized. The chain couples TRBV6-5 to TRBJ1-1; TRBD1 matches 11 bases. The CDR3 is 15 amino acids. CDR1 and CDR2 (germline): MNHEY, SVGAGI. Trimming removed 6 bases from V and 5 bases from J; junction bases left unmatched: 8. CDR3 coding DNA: TGTGCCAGCAGGGTAAGGACAGGGGGCAGGACTGAAGCTTTCTTT. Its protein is CASRVRTGGRTEAFF.

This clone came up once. The CDR3 spells CAISAVGGSYEQYF. The DNA of the CDR3 is TGTGCCATCAGTGCCGTAGGGGGCTCCTACGAGCAGTACTTC. The J gene is TRBJ2-7, the V gene TRBV10-3; D may be TRBD1 (6 bases). The CDR3 totals 14 residues. Trimming shortened V by 4 bases and J by 0 bases, and 10 bases separated the two germline ends. Looked up from germline, CDR1 is ENHRY and CDR2 is SYGVKD.

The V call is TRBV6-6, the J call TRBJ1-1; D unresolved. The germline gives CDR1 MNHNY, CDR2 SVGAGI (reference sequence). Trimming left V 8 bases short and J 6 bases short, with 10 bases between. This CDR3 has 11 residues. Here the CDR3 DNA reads TGTGCCAGCGGGGTGGGAGCTGAAGCTTTCTTT. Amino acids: CASGVGAEAFF.

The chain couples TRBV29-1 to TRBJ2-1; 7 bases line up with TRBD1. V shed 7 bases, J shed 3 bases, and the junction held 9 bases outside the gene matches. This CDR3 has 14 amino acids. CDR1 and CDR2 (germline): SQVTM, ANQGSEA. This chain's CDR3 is CSAGQQGFYNEQFF. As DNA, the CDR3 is TGCAGCGCGGGTCAACAGGGGTTCTACAATGAGCAGTTCTTC.

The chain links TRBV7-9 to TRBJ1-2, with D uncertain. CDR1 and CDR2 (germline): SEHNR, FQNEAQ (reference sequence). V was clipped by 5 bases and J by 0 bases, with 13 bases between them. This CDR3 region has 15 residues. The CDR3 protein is CASSPQGSSNYGYTF. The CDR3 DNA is TGTGCCAGCAGCCCCCAAGGAAGTTCTAACTATGGCTACACCTTC.

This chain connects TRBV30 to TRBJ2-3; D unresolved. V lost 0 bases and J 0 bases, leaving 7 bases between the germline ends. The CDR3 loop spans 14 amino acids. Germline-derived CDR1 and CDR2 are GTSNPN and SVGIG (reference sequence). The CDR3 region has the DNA TGTGCCTGGAGTGTGGGGATAAGCACAGATACGCAGTATTTT. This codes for CAWSVGISTDTQYF.

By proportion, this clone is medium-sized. CDR3 protein: CASSDERIGFYEQYF. The CDR3 bases are TGTGCCAGCAGTGACGAACGGATTGGGTTTTACGAGCAGTACTTC. This chain links TRBV2 with TRBJ2-7; the D is unclear. Germline V gives CDR1 SNHLY, CDR2 FYNNEI. V shed 3 bases and J shed 4 bases, with 16 bases lying between them. The CDR3 length is 15 residues.

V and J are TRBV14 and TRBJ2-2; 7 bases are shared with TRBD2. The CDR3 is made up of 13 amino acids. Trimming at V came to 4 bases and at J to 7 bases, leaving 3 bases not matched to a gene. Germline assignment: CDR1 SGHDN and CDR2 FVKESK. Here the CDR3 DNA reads TGTGCCAGCAGCCTGCGGGGGAGCGGGGAGCTGTTTTTT. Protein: CASSLRGSGELFF.

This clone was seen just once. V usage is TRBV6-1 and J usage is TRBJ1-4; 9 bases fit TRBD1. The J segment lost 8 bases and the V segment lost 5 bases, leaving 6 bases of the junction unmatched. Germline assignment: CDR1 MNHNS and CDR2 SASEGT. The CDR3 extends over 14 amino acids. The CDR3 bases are TGTGCCAGCAGTCTAGGGACAGGGCGGGAAAAACTGTTTTTT. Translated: CASSLGTGREKLFF.

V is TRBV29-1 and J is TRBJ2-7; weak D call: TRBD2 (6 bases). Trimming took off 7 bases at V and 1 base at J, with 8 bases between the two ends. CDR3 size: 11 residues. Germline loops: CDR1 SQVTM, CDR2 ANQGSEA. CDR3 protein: CSAGTSYEQYF. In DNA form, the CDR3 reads TGCAGCGCTGGGACTTCCTACGAGCAGTACTTC.

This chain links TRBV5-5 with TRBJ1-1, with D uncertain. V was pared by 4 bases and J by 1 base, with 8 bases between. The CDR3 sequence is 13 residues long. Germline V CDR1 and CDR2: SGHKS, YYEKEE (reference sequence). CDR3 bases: TGTGCCAGCAGCCCGGCAGGGAACACTGAAGCTTTCTTT. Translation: CASSPAGNTEAFF.

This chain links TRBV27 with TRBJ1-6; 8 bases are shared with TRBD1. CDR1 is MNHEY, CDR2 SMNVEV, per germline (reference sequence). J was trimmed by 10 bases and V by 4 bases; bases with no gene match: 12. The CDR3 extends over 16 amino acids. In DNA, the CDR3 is TGTGCCAGCAGTTCTCACCTCAGGGGGCGTAGGTCACCCCTCCACTTT. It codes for CASSSHLRGRRSPLHF.

The CDR3 here is CAVRGQGADTQYF. The DNA for the CDR3 is TGTGCCGTAAGGGGACAGGGCGCAGATACGCAGTATTTT. The rearrangement joins TRBV10-3 to TRBJ2-3; TRBD1 matches 9 bases. The CDR3 has 13 amino acids. After removal of 11 bases from V and 4 bases from J, the junction contained 7 bases not matched to a gene. Germline values: CDR1 ENHRY, CDR2 SYGVKD.

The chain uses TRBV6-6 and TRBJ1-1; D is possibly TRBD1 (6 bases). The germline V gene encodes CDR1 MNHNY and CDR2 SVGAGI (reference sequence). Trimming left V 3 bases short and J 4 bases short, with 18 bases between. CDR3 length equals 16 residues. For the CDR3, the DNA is TGTGCCAGCAGTTATAATTTGGGGGCGCGGGTCACTGAAGCTTTCTTT. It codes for CASSYNLGARVTEAFF.